This note documents a single TCR beta chain sequence. Its antigen target is currently unknown. Qualities for individual bases were not recorded, and no much larger clone is one base off. CDR1 and CDR2, looked up from the germline V gene, are SGDLS and YYNGEE. There are 21 amino acids in the CDR3, from cysteine to phenylalanine inclusive. The DNA shown is the 63-base CDR3, in frame from base 1. V loses 0 bases at its end and J loses 4 bases; junction bases beyond the gene matches: 15. The data derive from a study of blood T cell repertoires in COVID-19 (dated by TCRdb to 2020 to 2022). Concerning the study at large: Collaborator samples came from the United States, Italy and Spain and covered acute and convalescent phases of COVID-19. The prospective study material was composed of cDNA or gDNA derived from T cells, B-cell-depleted T cells, or PBMCs. Samples were obtained from the ongoing ImmuneRACE study (first 160 participants) and from roughly 1,300 subjects provided by 6 global collaborators. Nearly every sample came with metadata listing a de-identified subject ID, COVID-19 status, age in years and sex. Where available, HLA class I and class II types were taken from metadata supplied by the sample provider and were not determined by assay-based typing. The repertoires were made available in a free public database intended to serve as a resource for research on the immune response to SARS-CoV-2. Deeply sampled blood TCRbeta repertoires from subjects exposed to, actively infected with, or recovered from COVID-19 were included in the dataset.

On the study overall, not on this receptor specifically: How much clinical and demographic metadata was included differed by source and by participant, and the metadata was provided uncurated.

TCRbeta CDR3 regions were amplified from genomic DNA using the immunoSEQ Assay, a bias-controlled multiplex PCR. As for how the authors treated the data: The number of nucleated cells in each sample was estimated by amplification of reference gene primers within the assay. To quantify the absolute abundance of each unique TCRbeta CDR3 rearrangement, sequence reads were collapsed and filtered. For each sample, productive Simpson clonality was calculated as the square root of Simpson's diversity index across productive rearrangements. TCRdb mirrors the immuneACCESS table, restricted to in-frame sequences. Some clones are absent from its copies; in checked studies, under half trace to an unresolved V gene, and the reason for the others is unknown. The DNA gave D and trimming, while V, J and clone size come from that table. The sample profile shows nearly 110,000 clones; more than 80% of them were found once. Of the sample, roughly 4.6% is held by the ten largest clones.

The collaborating institutions used their own protocols to collect whole blood in K2EDTA tubes. Collaborator samples were shipped for TCRbeta analysis as frozen whole blood, isolated PBMCs, or DNA extracted from either sample type. This receptor was identified in a man aged 35-49 years with active or convalescent COVID-19. Sequenced material: peripheral blood. The chain is made from TRBV9 and TRBJ2-1; 14 central bases correspond to TRBD2. CDR3 reads: CASSVGGLAGDIPPLYNEQFF. The DNA sequence is given as TGTGCCAGCAGCGTAGGGGGACTAGCGGGAGATATACCGCCGTTATACAATGAGCAGTTCTTC.